This T cell receptor (beta chain) was found in a study of technical replicates of blood from a few donors. Sequencing was performed with immunoSEQ multiplex PCR; in TCRdb, only in-frame clones are kept and a portion is missing. Here the sample spans some 66,000 clones, roughly 90% being singletons. Material for sequencing was PBMCs. The TCR comes from a human donor in good health. Some clones in this sample may be carry-over from other donors' samples.

The CDR3 here is CASSPGVGELFF. The CDR3 DNA sequence: TGTGCCAGCAGTCCCGGTGTCGGGGAGCTGTTTTTT. This chain links TRBV6-1 with TRBJ2-2; D unclear. The CDR3 runs 12 residues. V was pared by 5 bases and J by 7 bases, with 8 bases between. The germline V gene has CDR1 MNHNS and CDR2 SASEGT.